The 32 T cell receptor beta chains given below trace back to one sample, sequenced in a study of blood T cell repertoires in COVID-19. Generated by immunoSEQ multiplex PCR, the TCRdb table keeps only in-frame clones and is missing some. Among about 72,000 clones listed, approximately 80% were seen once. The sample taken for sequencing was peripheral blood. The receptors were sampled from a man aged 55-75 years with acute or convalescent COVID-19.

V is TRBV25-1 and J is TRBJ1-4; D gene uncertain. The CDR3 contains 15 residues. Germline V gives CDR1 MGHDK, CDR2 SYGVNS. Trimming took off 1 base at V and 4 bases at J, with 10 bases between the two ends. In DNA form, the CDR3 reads TGTGCCAGCAGTGAATCTCAGGCATATAATGAAAAACTGTTTTTT. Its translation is CASSESQAYNEKLFF.

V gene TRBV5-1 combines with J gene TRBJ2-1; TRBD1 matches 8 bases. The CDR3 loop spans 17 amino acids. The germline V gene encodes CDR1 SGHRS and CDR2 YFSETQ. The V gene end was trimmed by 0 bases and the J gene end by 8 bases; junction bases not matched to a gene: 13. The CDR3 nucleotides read TGCGCCAGCAGCTTGGACCCAGGGGGCGCGTTGGTCGATGAGCAGTTCTTC. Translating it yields CASSLDPGGALVDEQFF.

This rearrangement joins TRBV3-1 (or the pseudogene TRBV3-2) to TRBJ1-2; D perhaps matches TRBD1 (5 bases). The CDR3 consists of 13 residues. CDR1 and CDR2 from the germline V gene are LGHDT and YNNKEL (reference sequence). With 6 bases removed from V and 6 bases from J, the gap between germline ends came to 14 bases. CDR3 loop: CASRSQGDHGYTF. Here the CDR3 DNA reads TGTGCCAGCAGGTCTCAGGGTGACCATGGCTACACCTTC.

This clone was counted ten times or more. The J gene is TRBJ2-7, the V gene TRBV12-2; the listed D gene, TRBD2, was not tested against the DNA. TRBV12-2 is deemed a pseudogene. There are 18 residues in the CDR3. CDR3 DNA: TGTGCAAGTCGCACAGCGGCGCCTAGCGGGGGGCTCCCCCACGAGCAGTACTTC. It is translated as CASRTAAPSGGLPHEQYF.

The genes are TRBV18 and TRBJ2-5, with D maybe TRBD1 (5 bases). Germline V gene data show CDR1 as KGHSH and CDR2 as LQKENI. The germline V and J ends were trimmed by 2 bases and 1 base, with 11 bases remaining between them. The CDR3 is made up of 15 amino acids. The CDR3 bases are TGTGCCAGCTCACCATTAGGGGCCGCCCAAGAGACCCAGTACTTC. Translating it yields CASSPLGAAQETQYF.

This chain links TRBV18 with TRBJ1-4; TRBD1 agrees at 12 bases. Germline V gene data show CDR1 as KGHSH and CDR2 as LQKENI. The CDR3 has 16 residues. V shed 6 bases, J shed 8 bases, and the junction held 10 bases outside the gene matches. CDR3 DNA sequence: TGTGCCAGCTCGCCCGGGACAGGGGGCGCGAGAGAAAAACTGTTTTTT. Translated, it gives CASSPGTGGAREKLFF. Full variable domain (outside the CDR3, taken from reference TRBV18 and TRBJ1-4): NAGVMQNPRHLVRRRGQEARLRCSPMKGHSHVYWYRQLPEEGLKFMVYLQKENIIDESGMPKERFSAEFPKEGPSILRIQQVVRGDSAAYFCASSPGTGGAREKLFFGSGTQLSVL.

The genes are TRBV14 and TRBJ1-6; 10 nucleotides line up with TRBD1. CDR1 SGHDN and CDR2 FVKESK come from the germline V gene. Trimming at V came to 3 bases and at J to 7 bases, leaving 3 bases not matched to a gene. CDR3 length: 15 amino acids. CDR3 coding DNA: TGTGCCAGCAGCCAGGACAGGGGGAAAAATTCACCCCTCCACTTT. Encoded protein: CASSQDRGKNSPLHF.

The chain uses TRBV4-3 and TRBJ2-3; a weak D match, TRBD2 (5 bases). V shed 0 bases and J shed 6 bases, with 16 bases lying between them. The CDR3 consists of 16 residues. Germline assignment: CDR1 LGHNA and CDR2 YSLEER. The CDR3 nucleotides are TGCGCCAGCAGCCAAGATTTAGGAGCGGTTGGGGATACGCAGTATTTT. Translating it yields CASSQDLGAVGDTQYF.

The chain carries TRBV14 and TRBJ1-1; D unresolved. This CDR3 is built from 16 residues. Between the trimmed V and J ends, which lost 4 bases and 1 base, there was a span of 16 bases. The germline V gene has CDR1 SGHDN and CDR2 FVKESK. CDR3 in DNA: TGTGCCAGCAGCCCCCCCGGGGTCCACCCGAACACTGAAGCTTTCTTT. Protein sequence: CASSPPGVHPNTEAFF.

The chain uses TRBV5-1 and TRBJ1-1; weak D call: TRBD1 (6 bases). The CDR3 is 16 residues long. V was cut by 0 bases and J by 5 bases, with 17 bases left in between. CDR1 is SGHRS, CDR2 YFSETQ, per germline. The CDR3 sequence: CASSLAGNRAQTEAFF. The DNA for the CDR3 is TGCGCCAGCAGCTTGGCCGGGAACAGGGCGCAGACTGAAGCTTTCTTT.

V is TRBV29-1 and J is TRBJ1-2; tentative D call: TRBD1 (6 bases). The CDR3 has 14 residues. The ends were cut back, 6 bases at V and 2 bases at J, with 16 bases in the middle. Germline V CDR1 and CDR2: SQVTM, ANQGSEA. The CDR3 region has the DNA TGCAGCGTAGCCCAGGGACAAGGCAACTATGGCTACACCTTC. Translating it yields CSVAQGQGNYGYTF.

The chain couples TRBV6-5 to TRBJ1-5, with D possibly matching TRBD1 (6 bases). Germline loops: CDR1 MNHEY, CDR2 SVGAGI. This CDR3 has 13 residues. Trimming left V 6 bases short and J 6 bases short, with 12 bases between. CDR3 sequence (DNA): TGTGCCAGCAGGGAGACAGGCGGTCAGCCCCAGCATTTT. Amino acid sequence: CASRETGGQPQHF.

The CDR3: CASSKTGSETQYF. CDR3 DNA sequence: TGTGCCAGCAGCAAGACAGGGAGCGAGACCCAGTACTTC. This chain links TRBV21-1 with TRBJ2-5; no check of the table's D call, TRBD1, against the DNA was made. TRBV21-1 is noted as a pseudogene. The CDR3 is 13 amino acids.

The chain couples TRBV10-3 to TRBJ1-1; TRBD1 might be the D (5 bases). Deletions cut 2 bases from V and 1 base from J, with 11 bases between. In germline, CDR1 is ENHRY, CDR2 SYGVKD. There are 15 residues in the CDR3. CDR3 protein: CAISEAWTSNTEAFF. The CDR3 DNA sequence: TGTGCCATCAGTGAGGCTTGGACATCGAACACTGAAGCTTTCTTT.

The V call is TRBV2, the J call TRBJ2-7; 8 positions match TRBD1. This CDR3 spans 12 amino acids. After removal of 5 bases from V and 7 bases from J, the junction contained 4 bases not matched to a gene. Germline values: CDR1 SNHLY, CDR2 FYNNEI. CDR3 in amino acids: CASSRTGREQYF. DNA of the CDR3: TGTGCCAGCAGTCGGACAGGGCGGGAGCAGTACTTC.

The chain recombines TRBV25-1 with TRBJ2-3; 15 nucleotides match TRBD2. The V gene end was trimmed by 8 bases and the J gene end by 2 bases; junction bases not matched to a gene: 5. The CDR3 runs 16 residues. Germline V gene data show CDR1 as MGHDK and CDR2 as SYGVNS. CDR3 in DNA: TGTGCCAGCGGAGGACTAGCGGGGGGGTTCACAGATACGCAGTATTTT. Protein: CASGGLAGGFTDTQYF.

CDR3 nucleotides: TGTGCCAGCAGCCAGCATCCGGGACTAGCGGGGGGGCACGAGACCCAGTACTTC. This gives the protein CASSQHPGLAGGHETQYF. The V call is TRBV3-1 (or the pseudogene TRBV3-2), the J call TRBJ2-5, with TRBD2 matching over 16 bases. V lost 3 bases to trimming and J lost 5 bases; unmatched junction nucleotides: 9. The CDR3 is made up of 18 amino acids. Germline CDR1 is LGHDT and CDR2 is YNNKEL (reference sequence).

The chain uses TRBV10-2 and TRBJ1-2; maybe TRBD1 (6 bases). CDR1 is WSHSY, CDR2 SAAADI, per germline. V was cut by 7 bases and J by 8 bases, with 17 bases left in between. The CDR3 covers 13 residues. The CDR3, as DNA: TGCGCCAGCAAGGGACCAGGGGTAGGGGGCTACACCTTC. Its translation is CASKGPGVGGYTF.

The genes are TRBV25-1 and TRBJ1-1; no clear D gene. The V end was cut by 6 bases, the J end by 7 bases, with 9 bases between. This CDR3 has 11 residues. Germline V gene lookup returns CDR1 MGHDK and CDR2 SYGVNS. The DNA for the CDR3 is TGTGCCAGCAGCAGACGGGATGAAGCTTTCTTT. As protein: CASSRRDEAFF.

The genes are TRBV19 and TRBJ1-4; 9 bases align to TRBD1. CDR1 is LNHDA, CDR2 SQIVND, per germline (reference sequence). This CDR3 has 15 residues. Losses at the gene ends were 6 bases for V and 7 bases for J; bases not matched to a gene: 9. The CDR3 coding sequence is TGTGCCAGTAGCCAAAACAGGGGGCTCTCTGAAAAACTGTTTTTT. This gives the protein CASSQNRGLSEKLFF.

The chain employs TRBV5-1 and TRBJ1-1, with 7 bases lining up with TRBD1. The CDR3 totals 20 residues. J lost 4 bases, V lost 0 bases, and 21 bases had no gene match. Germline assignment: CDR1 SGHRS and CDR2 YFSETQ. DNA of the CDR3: TGCGCCAGCAGCTTGGATTCCACGGCAAGGCAGGGGGGAATAGGCACTGAAGCTTTCTTT. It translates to CASSLDSTARQGGIGTEAFF. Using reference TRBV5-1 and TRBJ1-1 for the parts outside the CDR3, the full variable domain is KAGVTQTPRYLIKTRGQQVTLSCSPISGHRSVSWYQQTPGQGLQFLFEYFSETQRNKGNFPGRFSGRQFSNSRSEMNVSTLELGDSALYLCASSLDSTARQGGIGTEAFFGQGTRLTVV.

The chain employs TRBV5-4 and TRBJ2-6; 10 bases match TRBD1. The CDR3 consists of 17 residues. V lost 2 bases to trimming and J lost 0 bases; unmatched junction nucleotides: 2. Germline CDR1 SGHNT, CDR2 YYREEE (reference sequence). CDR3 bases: TGTGCCAGCAGCTTCGGGACAGGGGCCTCTGGGGCCAACGTCCTGACTTTC. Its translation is CASSFGTGASGANVLTF.

The CDR3 here is CASSPSGGLSTDTQYF. As DNA, the CDR3 is TGTGCCAGCAGCCCGAGCGGGGGCCTTAGCACAGATACGCAGTATTTT. This chain joins TRBV7-2 and TRBJ2-3, with 8 positions matching TRBD2. The V segment lost 5 bases and the J segment 0 bases; nucleotides outside the gene matches: 7. This CDR3 is built from 16 residues. Germline values: CDR1 SGHTA, CDR2 FQGNSA. Filled out from reference TRBV7-2 and TRBJ2-3, the complete variable domain reads GAGVSQSPSNKVTEKGKDVELRCDPISGHTALYWYRQSLGQGLEFLIYFQGNSAPDKSGLPSDRFSAERTGGSVSTLTIQRTQQEDSAVYLCASSPSGGLSTDTQYFGPGTRLTVL.

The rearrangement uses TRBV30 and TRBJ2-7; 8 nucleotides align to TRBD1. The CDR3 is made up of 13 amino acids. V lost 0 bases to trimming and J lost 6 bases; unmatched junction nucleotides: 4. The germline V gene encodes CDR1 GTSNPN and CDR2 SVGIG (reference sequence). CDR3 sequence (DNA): TGTGCCTGGAGTGTCTCAGGGGGCGGCGAGCAGTACGTC. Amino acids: CAWSVSGGGEQYV.

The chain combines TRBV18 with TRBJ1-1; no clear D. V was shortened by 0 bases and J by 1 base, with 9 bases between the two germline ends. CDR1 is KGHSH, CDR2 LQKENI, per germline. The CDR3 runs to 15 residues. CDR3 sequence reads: CASSPPTGRNTEAFF. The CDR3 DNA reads TGTGCCAGCTCACCACCGACTGGCAGGAACACTGAAGCTTTCTTT.

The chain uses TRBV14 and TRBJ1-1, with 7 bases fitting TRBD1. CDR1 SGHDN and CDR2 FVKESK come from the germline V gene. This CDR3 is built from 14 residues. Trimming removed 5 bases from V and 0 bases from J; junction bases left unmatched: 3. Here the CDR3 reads CASSGQAMNTEAFF. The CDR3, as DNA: TGTGCCAGCAGCGGACAGGCGATGAACACTGAAGCTTTCTTT.

The DNA of the CDR3 is TGTGCCACCAGCAGAGATGGGGGGGGCACCGGGGAGCTGTTTTTT. Residues: CATSRDGGGTGELFF. V usage is TRBV15 and J usage is TRBJ2-2; TRBD2 aligns across 7 bases. This CDR3 spans 15 amino acids. Germline values: CDR1 LNHNV, CDR2 YYDKDF (reference sequence). J was trimmed by 4 bases and V by 0 bases; bases with no gene match: 2.

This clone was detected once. CDR3 DNA sequence: TGTGCCAGCAGTTACTCGAAACGGGGGAGGGGCAATGAGCAGTTCTTC. The encoded protein is CASSYSKRGRGNEQFF. This chain connects TRBV6-2 or TRBV6-3 to TRBJ2-1; 7 positions match TRBD2. The CDR3 totals 16 residues. From germline, CDR1 is MNHEY and CDR2 SVGEGT. V shed 0 bases, J shed 6 bases, and the junction held 8 bases outside the gene matches.

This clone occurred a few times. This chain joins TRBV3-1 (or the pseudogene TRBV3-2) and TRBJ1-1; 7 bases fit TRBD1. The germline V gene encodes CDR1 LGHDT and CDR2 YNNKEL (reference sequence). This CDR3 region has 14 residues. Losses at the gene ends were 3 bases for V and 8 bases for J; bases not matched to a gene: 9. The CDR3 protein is CASSQVPGTEEAFF. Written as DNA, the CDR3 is TGTGCCAGCAGCCAGGTACCCGGGACAGAAGAAGCTTTCTTT.

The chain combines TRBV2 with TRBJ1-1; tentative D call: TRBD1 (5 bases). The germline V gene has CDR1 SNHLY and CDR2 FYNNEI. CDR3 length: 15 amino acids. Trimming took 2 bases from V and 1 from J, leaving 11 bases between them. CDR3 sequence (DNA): TGTGCCAGCAGTGAACGGCCGGGGGGGAACACTGAAGCTTTCTTT. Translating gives CASSERPGGNTEAFF.

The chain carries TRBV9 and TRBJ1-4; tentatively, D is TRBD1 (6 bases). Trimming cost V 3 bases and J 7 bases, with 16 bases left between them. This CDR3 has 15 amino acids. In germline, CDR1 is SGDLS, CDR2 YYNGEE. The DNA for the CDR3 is TGTGCCAGCAGCGCAAGGGGGGGCGGCGGTGAAAAACTGTTTTTT. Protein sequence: CASSARGGGGEKLFF.

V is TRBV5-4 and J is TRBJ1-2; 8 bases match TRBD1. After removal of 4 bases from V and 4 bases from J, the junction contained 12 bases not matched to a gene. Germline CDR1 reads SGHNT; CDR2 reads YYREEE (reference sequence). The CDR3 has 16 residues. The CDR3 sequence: CASSPSPGTGSYGYTF. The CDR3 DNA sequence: TGTGCCAGCAGCCCCAGTCCCGGGACAGGTTCCTATGGCTACACCTTC.